The 32 T cell receptor beta chains presented below share a single source sample, sequenced in a study of cytomegalovirus exposure and HLA in healthy donors. The PCR made use of 60 Vbeta and 13 Jbeta primers. Some clones are missing from TCRdb's copy, which holds only in-frame ones; the method was immunoSEQ multiplex PCR. This sample has 130,000 to 150,000 clones, with 73% found just once. The sample consisted of PBMCs. These receptors all stem from a woman aged 18 to 35 in good health and CMV-seronegative.

This clone was counted a few times. This CDR3 is CASSTGGLAGVPYNEQFF. As DNA, the CDR3 is TGTGCCAGCAGCACAGGAGGTTTAGCGGGAGTCCCCTACAATGAGCAGTTCTTC. The chain carries TRBV14 and TRBJ2-1; TRBD2 agrees at 9 bases. Germline CDR1 is SGHDN and CDR2 is FVKESK. The CDR3 is 18 residues long. V trimming: 5 bases; J trimming: 2 bases; junction bases outside the gene matches: 13.

The chain employs TRBV28 and TRBJ1-6; 7 nucleotides align to TRBD1. The J segment lost 7 bases and the V segment lost 6 bases, leaving 9 bases of the junction unmatched. The CDR3 consists of 15 residues. The germline V gene encodes CDR1 MDHEN and CDR2 SYDVKM. The CDR3 DNA reads TGTGCCAGCAGCCTGCCCAGGACAGGCAATTCACCCCTCCACTTT. Translation: CASSLPRTGNSPLHF.

The chain couples TRBV9 to TRBJ2-1; TRBD1 matches 8 bases. The germline V gene encodes CDR1 SGDLS and CDR2 YYNGEE. V trimming: 3 bases; J trimming: 0 bases; junction bases outside the gene matches: 2. The CDR3 has 15 residues. This CDR3 reads CASSGTGSSYNEQFF. The CDR3 DNA reads TGTGCCAGCAGCGGGACAGGGAGCTCCTACAATGAGCAGTTCTTC.

This rearrangement joins TRBV7-2 to TRBJ2-7, with 8 positions matching TRBD1. CDR3 length: 15 amino acids. The trim removed 0 bases at V and 4 bases at J, leaving 5 bases unmatched. Germline CDR1 reads SGHTA; CDR2 reads FQGNSA. The CDR3 loop reads CASSLARDRFYEQYF. The DNA for the CDR3 is TGTGCCAGCAGCTTAGCGCGGGACAGGTTTTACGAGCAGTACTTC.

The rearrangement joins TRBV28 to TRBJ1-1; D remains unclear. The V end was cut by 5 bases, the J end by 2 bases, with 15 bases between. From germline, CDR1 is MDHEN and CDR2 SYDVKM. This CDR3 has 15 amino acids. CDR3 DNA: TGTGCCAGCAGTAAGAGTCGCGGGTTAAACACTGAAGCTTTCTTT. As protein: CASSKSRGLNTEAFF.

This clone was found once. The chain couples TRBV10-1 to TRBJ2-3; 7 bases are a match to TRBD1. The CDR3 loop spans 13 amino acids. Per germline, CDR1 WNHNN and CDR2 SYGVQD (reference sequence). With 0 bases clipped from V and 14 bases from J, the junction kept 8 bases outside the gene matches. CDR3 nucleotides: TGCGCCAGCAGTGAGTCCCGACAGGGCGTCGGGTATTTT. It specifies CASSESRQGVGYF.

A few counts support this clone. The V gene is TRBV10-3, the J gene TRBJ2-7; TRBD1 matches at 10 bases. The junction had 6 bases not matched to a gene; V was cut back by 6 bases and J by 4 bases. This CDR3 region has 14 residues. From germline, CDR1 is ENHRY and CDR2 SYGVKD. The CDR3 sequence is CAISAGTGVYEQYF. Here the CDR3 DNA reads TGTGCCATCAGCGCCGGGACAGGGGTGTACGAGCAGTACTTC.

The chain uses TRBV6-1 and TRBJ1-2; no reliable D call. Per germline, CDR1 MNHNS and CDR2 SASEGT. V shed 8 bases and J shed 6 bases, with 19 bases lying between them. The CDR3 totals 14 residues. In DNA form, the CDR3 reads TGTGCCAGCTTCGATGGAGGCCGTAGGAATGGCTACACCTTC. Translation gives CASFDGGRRNGYTF.

The rearrangement links TRBV10-1 to TRBJ2-4; 9 nucleotides align to TRBD1. The CDR3 loop spans 13 amino acids. The V gene's germline CDR1 is WNHNN and CDR2 SYGVQD (reference sequence). V gave up 5 bases and J gave up 5 bases; unmatched junction bases: 1. CDR3 nucleotides: TGCGCCAGCAGTAGGGACAGGGAAAACATTCAGTACTTC. Translation: CASSRDRENIQYF.

This clone was seen more than once but under ten times. The chain uses TRBV5-6 and TRBJ1-2; TRBD1 might be the D (6 bases). The CDR3 extends over 11 amino acids. Germline loops: CDR1 SGHDT, CDR2 YYEEEE. Trimming cost V 0 bases and J 11 bases, with 8 bases left between them. CDR3 nucleotide sequence: TGTGCCAGCAGCTTGGGACAGGTGTACACCTTC. It specifies CASSLGQVYTF.

A few counts support this clone. The chain employs TRBV9 and TRBJ1-5; TRBD1 matches 8 bases. The CDR3 covers 15 residues. V was pared by 3 bases and J by 5 bases, with 7 bases of the junction left unmatched. Per germline, CDR1 SGDLS and CDR2 YYNGEE. Written as DNA, the CDR3 is TGTGCCAGCAGCGCCGACGGGACAGGTTATCAGCCCCAGCATTTT. It encodes CASSADGTGYQPQHF.

In this sample, this clone turned up once. V usage is TRBV30 and J usage is TRBJ2-6, with D possibly being TRBD1 (6 bases). The CDR3 has 14 amino acids. Per germline, CDR1 GTSNPN and CDR2 SVGIG (reference sequence). Trimming shortened V by 5 bases and J by 0 bases, and 8 bases separated the two germline ends. CDR3 in amino acids: CAWGQHSGANVLTF. The CDR3, as DNA: TGTGCCTGGGGACAGCACTCTGGGGCCAACGTCCTGACTTTC.

The chain carries TRBV6-5 and TRBJ2-7, with 9 positions matching TRBD2. The CDR3 loop spans 13 amino acids. The V gene end was trimmed by 6 bases and the J gene end by 2 bases; junction bases not matched to a gene: 2. Germline V gene data show CDR1 as MNHEY and CDR2 as SVGAGI. The CDR3 DNA reads as TGTGCCAGCAGCATAGCGGGAGCCTACGAGCAGTACGTC. It codes for CASSIAGAYEQYV.

The chain links TRBV7-9 to TRBJ1-2; 7 bases are a match to TRBD1. This CDR3 is 15 amino acids long. Germline CDR1 is SEHNR and CDR2 is FQNEAQ (reference sequence). V lost 5 bases, J lost 2 bases, and 8 bases stayed unmatched. This CDR3 reads CASSRGPGQNYGYTF. The DNA of the CDR3 is TGTGCCAGCAGCCGGGGGCCGGGACAGAACTATGGCTACACCTTC. Looking up the rest from reference TRBV7-9 and TRBJ1-2 gives the full variable domain: DTGVSQNPRHKITKRGQNVTFRCDPISEHNRLYWYRQTLGQGPEFLTYFQNEAQLEKSRLLSDRFSAERPKGSFSTLEIQRTEQGDSAMYLCASSRGPGQNYGYTFGSGTRLTVV.

This sequence joins TRBV19 and TRBJ2-1; 7 nucleotides agree with TRBD2. Germline loops: CDR1 LNHDA, CDR2 SQIVND (reference sequence). With 3 bases clipped from V and 4 bases from J, the junction kept 9 bases outside the gene matches. This CDR3 comprises 16 residues. The CDR3 DNA is TGTGCCAGTAGTATGGACCGGGGGGACCTTTACAATGAGCAGTTCTTC. It encodes CASSMDRGDLYNEQFF.

The chain carries TRBV28 and TRBJ1-3, with TRBD1 as a possible D gene (5 bases). There are 16 residues in the CDR3. The germline CDR1 and CDR2 sequences are MDHEN and SYDVKM. V was cut by 3 bases and J by 0 bases, with 12 bases left in between. The CDR3 DNA reads as TGTGCCAGCAGTTTTGGAGGGGCAAGCTCTGGAAACACCATATATTTT. Encoded protein: CASSFGGASSGNTIYF.

The chain joins TRBV10-2 to TRBJ1-6, with D unresolved. Germline CDR1 WSHSY, CDR2 SAAADI. The germline V and J ends were trimmed by 0 bases and 9 bases, with 6 bases remaining between them. The CDR3 is 13 amino acids. CDR3 sequence reads: CASSESEISPLHF. CDR3 nucleotides: TGCGCCAGCAGTGAGTCTGAGATTTCACCCCTCCACTTT.

J is TRBJ1-2 and V is TRBV6-5; 9 bases line up with TRBD1. The CDR3 covers 16 residues. The V segment lost 0 bases and the J segment 4 bases; nucleotides outside the gene matches: 6. Germline V gene data show CDR1 as MNHEY and CDR2 as SVGAGI. CDR3 DNA sequence: TGTGCCAGCAGTTACTCGCTAGGGACAGGGAGCTATGGCTACACCTTC. Encoded protein: CASSYSLGTGSYGYTF.

The rearrangement uses TRBV2 and TRBJ1-4; TRBD1 matches at 9 bases. V was clipped by 5 bases and J by 8 bases; unmatched bases: 6. Looked up from germline, CDR1 is SNHLY and CDR2 is FYNNEI. The CDR3 has 14 amino acids. The CDR3 loop reads CASSPGTGNEKLFF. Here the CDR3 DNA reads TGTGCCAGCAGTCCCGGGACAGGGAACGAAAAACTGTTTTTT.

This clone was detected once. The genes are TRBV13 and TRBJ2-2; possibly TRBD1 for D (6 bases). V was cut by 3 bases and J by 7 bases, with 15 bases left in between. CDR3 length: 15 residues. Germline CDR1 and CDR2: PRHDT and FYEKMQ (reference sequence). CDR3 coding DNA: TGTGCCAGCAGCTTCAGGGGCCGTTCCGGCGGGGAGCTGTTTTTT. It encodes CASSFRGRSGGELFF.

This chain uses TRBV28 with TRBJ1-1, with 7 positions matching TRBD1. There are 13 residues in the CDR3. Per germline, CDR1 MDHEN and CDR2 SYDVKM. J lost 1 base, V lost 5 bases, and 1 base had no gene match. In DNA form, the CDR3 reads TGTGCCAGCAGTGGGACAGCGAACACTGAAGCTTTCTTT. It yields the protein CASSGTANTEAFF.

In DNA, the CDR3 is TGTGCCAGCTCACCCCCTTCGGCGGGTAATGAGCAGTTCTTC. It translates to CASSPPSAGNEQFF. J is TRBJ2-1 and V is TRBV18; D might be TRBD2 (5 bases). Germline V lookup: CDR1 KGHSH, CDR2 LQKENI. V dropped 3 bases and J dropped 7 bases, with 13 bases sitting between them. The CDR3 is 14 residues long.

The rearrangement links TRBV6-1 to TRBJ2-7; 7 bases fit TRBD1. In germline, CDR1 is MNHNS, CDR2 SASEGT. J lost 3 bases, V lost 6 bases, and 2 bases had no gene match. This CDR3 spans 12 amino acids. The CDR3 nucleotides read TGTGCCAGCAGAGGGGGCCGCTACGAGCAGTACTTC. This translates into CASRGGRYEQYF.

The chain links TRBV11-3 to TRBJ2-3; 10 nucleotides line up with TRBD1. The CDR3 extends over 15 amino acids. The germline V gene encodes CDR1 SGHNT and CDR2 YENEEA. V lost 5 bases, J lost 4 bases, and 6 bases stayed unmatched. CDR3 sequence (DNA): TGTGCCAGCAGCCCACGGGACAGGGGAGCAGATACGCAGTATTTT. This encodes CASSPRDRGADTQYF.

This clone was detected only a few times. The rearrangement joins TRBV29-1 to TRBJ2-7; the D gene is possibly TRBD2 (5 bases). Germline values: CDR1 SQVTM, CDR2 ANQGSEA. The CDR3 runs to 15 residues. The DNA of the CDR3 is TGCAGGAGAGGATCCAGCGGACTTTCCTCCTACGAGCAGTACGTC. This translates into CRRGSSGLSSYEQYV.

The genes are TRBV15 and TRBJ1-5; no clear D. The V end was cut by 0 bases, the J end by 1 base, with 16 bases between. CDR1 and CDR2 (germline): LNHNV, YYDKDF (reference sequence). This CDR3 has 18 amino acids. CDR3 sequence (DNA): TGTGCCACCAGCAGAGATCGGGGAAGTGTTCGAAGCAATCAGCCCCAGCATTTT. Encoded protein: CATSRDRGSVRSNQPQHF.

The chain's CDR3 is CASSFGLAGGSTDTQYF. The CDR3 coding sequence is TGCGCCAGCAGCTTTGGACTAGCGGGGGGTAGCACAGATACGCAGTATTTT. The chain is built from TRBV5-1 and TRBJ2-3; 14 bases map to TRBD2. V was pared by 2 bases and J by 0 bases, with 2 bases of the junction left unmatched. Germline V gene data show CDR1 as SGHRS and CDR2 as YFSETQ. The CDR3 extends over 17 amino acids.

A few counts support this clone. The rearrangement links TRBV12-5 to TRBJ2-2; 7 bases agree with TRBD2. V dropped 7 bases and J dropped 6; count of bases not matched to a gene: 5. Germline assignment: CDR1 LGHNT and CDR2 FRNRAP. The CDR3 covers 13 residues. CDR3 nucleotides: TGTGCTAGTGCCAACCGGGAGGCCGGGGAGCTGTTTTTT. It is translated as CASANREAGELFF.

V is TRBV13 and J is TRBJ2-5, with D maybe TRBD2 (6 bases). V dropped 5 bases and J dropped 3 bases, with 13 bases sitting between them. The CDR3 spans 14 residues. Germline CDR1 is PRHDT and CDR2 is FYEKMQ (reference sequence). The CDR3 here is CASSATLAKETQYF. In DNA, the CDR3 is TGTGCCAGCAGCGCAACTCTAGCGAAAGAGACCCAGTACTTC.

The chain recombines TRBV30 with TRBJ2-2, with 10 bases aligning to TRBD2. Germline V gene lookup returns CDR1 GTSNPN and CDR2 SVGIG (reference sequence). This CDR3 spans 18 amino acids. The V segment lost 3 bases and the J segment 1 base; nucleotides outside the gene matches: 11. CDR3 amino acids: CAWRGWLAGARNTGELFF. The CDR3 coding sequence is TGTGCCTGGAGGGGCTGGCTAGCGGGAGCGAGGAACACCGGGGAGCTGTTTTTT.

This clone was observed once. The chain has TRBV2 and TRBJ2-1, with D maybe TRBD1 (6 bases). Germline V gene sequence: CDR1 SNHLY, CDR2 FYNNEI. Trimming removed 2 bases from V and 13 bases from J, with 15 bases in between. This CDR3 is 13 amino acids long. CDR3 loop: CASSELVGGGQFF. The CDR3 region has the DNA TGTGCCAGCAGTGAACTCGTTGGGGGCGGACAGTTCTTC.

The chain uses TRBV7-8 and TRBJ1-2; 7 nucleotides agree with TRBD1. Germline lookup yields CDR1 SGHVS and CDR2 FQNEAQ. The length of the CDR3 is 15 residues. Unmatched junction bases numbered 8, after V lost 3 bases and J lost 4 bases. The CDR3 DNA is TGTGCCAGCAGCTTGGCCCGACAGGGAGGCTATGGCTACACCTTC. Protein sequence: CASSLARQGGYGYTF.